Included here is one T cell receptor (beta chain) sequence, with context. The length of the CDR3 is 17 residues. V shed 3 bases and J 0 bases; nucleotides not matched to a gene: 5. The V gene's germline CDR1 is SGDLS and CDR2 YYNGEE. The record originates from a study of blood T cell repertoires in COVID-19. Study details: Samples representing acute and convalescent COVID-19 were sourced from the United States, Italy and Spain. Sample material is recorded as cDNA or gDNA derived from T cells, B-cell-depleted T cells, or PBMCs.

In the study's own analysis: Quantification of nucleated cells was approximated via reference gene primer amplification. The method was immunoSEQ multiplex PCR; TCRdb's version includes in-frame clones alone and lacks a portion of them. V, J and clone size are taken as reported in that table, and D and trimming were inferred from the DNA itself. The profile shows over 200,000 clones, around 91% of them singletons. This receptor was identified in a woman in her forties with acute or convalescent COVID-19. The sequenced sample consisted of peripheral blood. The chain joins TRBV9 to TRBJ1-6, with 8 bases fitting TRBD1. This CDR3 is CASSAGQGLSYNSPLHF. The CDR3 nucleotides read TGTGCCAGCAGCGCCGGACAGGGTCTCTCCTATAATTCACCCCTCCACTTT.